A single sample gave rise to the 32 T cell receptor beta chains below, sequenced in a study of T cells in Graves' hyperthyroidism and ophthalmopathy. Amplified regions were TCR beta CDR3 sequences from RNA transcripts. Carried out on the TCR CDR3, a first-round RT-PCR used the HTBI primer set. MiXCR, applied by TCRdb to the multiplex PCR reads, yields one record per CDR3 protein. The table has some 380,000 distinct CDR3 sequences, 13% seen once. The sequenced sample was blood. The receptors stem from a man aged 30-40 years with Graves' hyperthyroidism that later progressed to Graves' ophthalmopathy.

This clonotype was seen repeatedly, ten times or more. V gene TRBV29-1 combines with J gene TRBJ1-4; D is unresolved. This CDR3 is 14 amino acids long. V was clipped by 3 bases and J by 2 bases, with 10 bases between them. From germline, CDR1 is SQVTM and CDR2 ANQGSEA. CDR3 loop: CSVEAGVTNEKLFF. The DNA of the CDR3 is TGCAGCGTTGAGGCGGGAGTCACTAATGAAAAACTGTTTTTT. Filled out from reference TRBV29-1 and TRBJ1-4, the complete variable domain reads SAVISQKPSRDICQRGTSLTIQCQVDSQVTMMFWYRQQPGQSLTLIATANQGSEATYESGFVIDKFPISRPNLTFSTLTVSNMSPEDSSIYLCSVEAGVTNEKLFFGSGTQLSVL.

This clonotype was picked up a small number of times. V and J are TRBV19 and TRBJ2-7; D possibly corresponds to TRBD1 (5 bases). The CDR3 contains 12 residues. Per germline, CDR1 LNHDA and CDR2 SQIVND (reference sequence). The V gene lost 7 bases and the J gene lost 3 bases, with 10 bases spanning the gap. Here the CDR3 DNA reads TGTGCCAGTACAGACGACAGCTACGAGCAGTACTTC. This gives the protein CASTDDSYEQYF.

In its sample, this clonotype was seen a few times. The CDR3 region has the DNA TGTGCCAGCAGTTACTCCCCAAGGACAGGAGTAGCCGGGGAGCTGTTTTTT. Amino acids: CASSYSPRTGVAGELFF. The rearrangement links TRBV6-5 to TRBJ2-2; TRBD1 matches at 7 bases. J was trimmed by 6 bases and V by 0 bases; bases with no gene match: 10. The CDR3 runs 17 residues. The germline CDR1 and CDR2 sequences are MNHEY and SVGAGI.

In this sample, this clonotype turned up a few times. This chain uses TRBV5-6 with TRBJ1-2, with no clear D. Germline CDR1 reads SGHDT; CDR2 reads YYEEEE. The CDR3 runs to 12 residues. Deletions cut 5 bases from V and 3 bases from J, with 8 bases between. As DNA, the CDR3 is TGTGCCAGCAGGGACGGGGACTATGGCTACACCTTC. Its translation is CASRDGDYGYTF.

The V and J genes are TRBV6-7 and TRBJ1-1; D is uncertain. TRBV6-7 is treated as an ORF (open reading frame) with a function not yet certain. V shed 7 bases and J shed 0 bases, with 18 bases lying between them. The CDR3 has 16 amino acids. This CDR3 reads CASTPGNRRMNTEAFF. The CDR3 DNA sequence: TGTGCCAGCACCCCGGGAAATCGGAGAATGAACACTGAAGCTTTCTTT.

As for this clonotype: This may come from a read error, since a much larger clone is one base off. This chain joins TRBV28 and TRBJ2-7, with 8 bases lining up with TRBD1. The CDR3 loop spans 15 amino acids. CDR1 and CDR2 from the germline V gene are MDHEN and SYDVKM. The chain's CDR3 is CAGSFGTGLSYEQYF. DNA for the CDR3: TGTGCCGGCAGTTTCGGGACAGGTCTCTCCTACGAGCAGTACTTC. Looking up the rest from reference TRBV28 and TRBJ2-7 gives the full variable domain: DVKVTQSSRYLVKRTGEKVFLECVQDMDHENMFWYRQDPGLGLRLIYFSYDVKMKEKGDIPEGYSVSREKKERFSLILESASTNQTSMYLCAGSFGTGLSYEQYFGPGTRLTVT.

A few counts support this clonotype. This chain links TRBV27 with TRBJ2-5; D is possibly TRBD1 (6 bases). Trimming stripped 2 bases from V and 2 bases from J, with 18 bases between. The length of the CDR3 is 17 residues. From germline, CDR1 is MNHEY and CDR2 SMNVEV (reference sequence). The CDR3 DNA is TGTGCCAGCAGTTTACTCGGGTTAGGGGGATTTCAAGAGACCCAGTACTTC. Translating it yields CASSLLGLGGFQETQYF.

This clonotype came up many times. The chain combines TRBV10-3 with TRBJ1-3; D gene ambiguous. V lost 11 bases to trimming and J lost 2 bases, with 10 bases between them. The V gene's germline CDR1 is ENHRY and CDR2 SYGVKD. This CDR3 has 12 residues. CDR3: CASSPAGNTIYF. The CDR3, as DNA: TGTGCCTCATCGCCGGCTGGAAACACCATATATTTT.

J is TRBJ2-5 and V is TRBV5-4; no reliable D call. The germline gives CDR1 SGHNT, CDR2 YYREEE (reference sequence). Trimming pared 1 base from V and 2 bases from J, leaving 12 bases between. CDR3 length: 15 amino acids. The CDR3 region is CASSLKSQWQETQYF. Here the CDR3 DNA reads TGTGCCAGCAGCTTGAAGTCACAGTGGCAAGAGACCCAGTACTTC.

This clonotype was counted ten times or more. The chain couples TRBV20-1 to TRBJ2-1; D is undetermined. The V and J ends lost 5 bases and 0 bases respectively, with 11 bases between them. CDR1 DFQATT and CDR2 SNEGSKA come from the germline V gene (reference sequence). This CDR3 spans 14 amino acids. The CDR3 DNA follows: TGCAGTGCTGACCTGCTAAGCTCCTACAATGAGCAGTTCTTC. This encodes CSADLLSSYNEQFF.

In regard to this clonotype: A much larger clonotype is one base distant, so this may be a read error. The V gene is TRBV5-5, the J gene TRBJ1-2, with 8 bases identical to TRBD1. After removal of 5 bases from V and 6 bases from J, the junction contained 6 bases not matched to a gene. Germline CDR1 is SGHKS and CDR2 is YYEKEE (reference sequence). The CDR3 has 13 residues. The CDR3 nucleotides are TGTGCCAGCAGTCGGGACAGGTCGAATGGCTACACCTTC. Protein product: CASSRDRSNGYTF.

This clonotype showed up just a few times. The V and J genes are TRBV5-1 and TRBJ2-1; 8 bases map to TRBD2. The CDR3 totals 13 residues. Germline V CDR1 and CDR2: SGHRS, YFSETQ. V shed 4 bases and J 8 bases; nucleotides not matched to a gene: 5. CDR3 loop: CASSPLTSDEQFF. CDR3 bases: TGCGCCAGCAGCCCGTTGACTAGCGATGAGCAGTTCTTC.

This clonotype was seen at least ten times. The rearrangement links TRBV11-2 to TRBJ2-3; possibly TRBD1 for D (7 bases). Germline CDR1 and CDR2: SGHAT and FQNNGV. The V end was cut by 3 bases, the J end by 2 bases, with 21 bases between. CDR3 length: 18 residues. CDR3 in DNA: TGTGCCAGCAGCTTCAGTTTCAGGGGGACTCCATCCACAGATACGCAGTATTTT. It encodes CASSFSFRGTPSTDTQYF.

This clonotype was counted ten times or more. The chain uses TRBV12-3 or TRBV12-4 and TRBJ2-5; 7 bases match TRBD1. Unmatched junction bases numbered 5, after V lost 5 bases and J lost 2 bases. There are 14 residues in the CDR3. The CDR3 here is CASSQRQGQETQYF. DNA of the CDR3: TGTGCCAGCAGTCAACGACAGGGACAAGAGACCCAGTACTTC.

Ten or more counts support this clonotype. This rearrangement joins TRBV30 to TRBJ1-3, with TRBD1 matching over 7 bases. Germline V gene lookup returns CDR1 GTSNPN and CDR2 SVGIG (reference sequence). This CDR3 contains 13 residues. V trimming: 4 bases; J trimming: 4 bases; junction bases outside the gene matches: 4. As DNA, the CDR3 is TGTGCCTGGACTCCGGACAGGGGAAACACCATATATTTT. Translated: CAWTPDRGNTIYF.

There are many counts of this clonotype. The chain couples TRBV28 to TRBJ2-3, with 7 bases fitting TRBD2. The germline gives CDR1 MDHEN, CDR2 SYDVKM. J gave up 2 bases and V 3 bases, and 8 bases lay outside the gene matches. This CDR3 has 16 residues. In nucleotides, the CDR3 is TGTGCCAGCAGTTTCCCTGAGCGGGGAGTCACAGATACGCAGTATTTT. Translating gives CASSFPERGVTDTQYF. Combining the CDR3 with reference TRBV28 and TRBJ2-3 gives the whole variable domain DVKVTQSSRYLVKRTGEKVFLECVQDMDHENMFWYRQDPGLGLRLIYFSYDVKMKEKGDIPEGYSVSREKKERFSLILESASTNQTSMYLCASSFPERGVTDTQYFGPGTRLTVL.

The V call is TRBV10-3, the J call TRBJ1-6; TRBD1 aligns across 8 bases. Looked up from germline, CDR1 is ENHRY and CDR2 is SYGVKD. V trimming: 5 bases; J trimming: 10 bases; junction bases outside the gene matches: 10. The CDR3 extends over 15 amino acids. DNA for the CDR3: TGTGCCATCAGTCCCGGACAGGGTCGTTCCTCACCCCTCCACTTT. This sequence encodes CAISPGQGRSSPLHF.

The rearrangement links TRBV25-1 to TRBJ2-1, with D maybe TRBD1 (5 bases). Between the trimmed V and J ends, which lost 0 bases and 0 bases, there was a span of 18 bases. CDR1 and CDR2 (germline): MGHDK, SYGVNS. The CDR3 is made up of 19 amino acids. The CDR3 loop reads CASSEYPPRDSSSYNEQFF. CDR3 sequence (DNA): TGTGCCAGCAGTGAATATCCGCCCCGAGACAGCAGCTCCTACAATGAGCAGTTCTTC.

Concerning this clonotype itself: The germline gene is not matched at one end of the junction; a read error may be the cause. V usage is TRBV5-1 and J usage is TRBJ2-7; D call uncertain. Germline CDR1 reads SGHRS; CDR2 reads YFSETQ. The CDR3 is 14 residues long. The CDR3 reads CASSLDPASYERYF. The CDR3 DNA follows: TGCGCCAGCAGCTTGGATCCGGCTTCCTACGAGCGGTACTTC. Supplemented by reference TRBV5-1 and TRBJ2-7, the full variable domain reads KAGVTQTPRYLIKTRGQQVTLSCSPISGHRSVSWYQQTPGQGLQFLFEYFSETQRNKGNFPGRFSGRQFSNSRSEMNVSTLELGDSALYLCASSLDPASYERYFGPGTRLTVT.

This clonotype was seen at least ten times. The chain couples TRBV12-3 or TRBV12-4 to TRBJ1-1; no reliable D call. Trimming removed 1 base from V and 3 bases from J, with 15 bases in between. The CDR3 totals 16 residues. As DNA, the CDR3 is TGTGCCAGCAGTTTAGGGGGAACTATCGCGTACACTGAAGCTTTCTTT. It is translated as CASSLGGTIAYTEAFF.

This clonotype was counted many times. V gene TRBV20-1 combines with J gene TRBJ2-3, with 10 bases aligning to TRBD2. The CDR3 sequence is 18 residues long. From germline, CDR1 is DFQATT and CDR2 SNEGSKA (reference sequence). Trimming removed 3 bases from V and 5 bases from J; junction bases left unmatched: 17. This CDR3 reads CSASRLAGAFLGEDTQYF. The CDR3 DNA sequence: TGCAGTGCTAGCCGCCTAGCGGGGGCCTTCCTGGGGGAAGATACGCAGTATTTT.

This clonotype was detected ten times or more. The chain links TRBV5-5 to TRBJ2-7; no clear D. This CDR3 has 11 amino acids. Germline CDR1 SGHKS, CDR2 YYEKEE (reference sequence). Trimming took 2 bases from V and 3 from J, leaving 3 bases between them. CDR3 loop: CASSFVYEQYF. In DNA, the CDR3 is TGTGCCAGCAGCTTCGTCTACGAGCAGTACTTC.

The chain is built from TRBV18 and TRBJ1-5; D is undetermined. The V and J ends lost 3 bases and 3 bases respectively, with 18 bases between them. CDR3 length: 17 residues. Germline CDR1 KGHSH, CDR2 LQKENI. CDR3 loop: CASSPNRAREINQPQHF. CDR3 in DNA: TGTGCCAGCTCACCCAACCGCGCCAGAGAAATCAATCAGCCCCAGCATTTT. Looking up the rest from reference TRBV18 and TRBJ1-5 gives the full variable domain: NAGVMQNPRHLVRRRGQEARLRCSPMKGHSHVYWYRQLPEEGLKFMVYLQKENIIDESGMPKERFSAEFPKEGPSILRIQQVVRGDSAAYFCASSPNRAREINQPQHFGDGTRLSIL.

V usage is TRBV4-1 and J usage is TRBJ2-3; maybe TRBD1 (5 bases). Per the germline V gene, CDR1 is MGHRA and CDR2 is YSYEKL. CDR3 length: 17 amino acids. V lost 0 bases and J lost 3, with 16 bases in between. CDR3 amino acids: CASSQDFTGSRTDTQYF. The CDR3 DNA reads TGCGCCAGCAGCCAAGATTTTACAGGATCGAGGACAGATACGCAGTATTTT.

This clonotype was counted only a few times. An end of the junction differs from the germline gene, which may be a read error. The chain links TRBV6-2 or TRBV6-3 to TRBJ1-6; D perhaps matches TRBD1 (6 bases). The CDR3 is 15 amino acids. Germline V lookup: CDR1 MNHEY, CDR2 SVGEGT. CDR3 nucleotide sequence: TGTGCCAACAGTCCTCCCCAGGGGATAAATTCACCCCTCCACTTT. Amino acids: CANSPPQGINSPLHF.

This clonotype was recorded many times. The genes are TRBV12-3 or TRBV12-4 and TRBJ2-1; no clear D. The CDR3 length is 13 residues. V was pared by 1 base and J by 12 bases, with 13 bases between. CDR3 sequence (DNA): TGTGCCAGCAGTTTAGAGCCCATTGTGGGGCAGTTCTTC. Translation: CASSLEPIVGQFF.

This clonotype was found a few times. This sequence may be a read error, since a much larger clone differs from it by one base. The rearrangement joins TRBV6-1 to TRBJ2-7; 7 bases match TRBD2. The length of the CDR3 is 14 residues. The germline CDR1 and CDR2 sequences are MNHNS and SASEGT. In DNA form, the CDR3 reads TGTGCCAGCAGGATTATAAGCGGGGCCTACGAGCAGTGCTTC. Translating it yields CASRIISGAYEQCF.

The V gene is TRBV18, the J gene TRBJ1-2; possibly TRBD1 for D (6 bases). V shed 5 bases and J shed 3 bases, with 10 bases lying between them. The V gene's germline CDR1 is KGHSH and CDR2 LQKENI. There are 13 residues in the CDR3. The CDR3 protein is CASSEGEDYGYTF. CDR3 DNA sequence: TGTGCCAGCTCAGAGGGGGAGGACTATGGCTACACCTTC. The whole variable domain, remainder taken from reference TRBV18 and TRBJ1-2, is NAGVMQNPRHLVRRRGQEARLRCSPMKGHSHVYWYRQLPEEGLKFMVYLQKENIIDESGMPKERFSAEFPKEGPSILRIQQVVRGDSAAYFCASSEGEDYGYTFGSGTRLTVV.

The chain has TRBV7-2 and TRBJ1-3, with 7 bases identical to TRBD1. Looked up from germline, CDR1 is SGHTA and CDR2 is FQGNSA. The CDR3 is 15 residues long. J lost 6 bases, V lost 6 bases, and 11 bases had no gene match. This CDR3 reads CASSFLGQSPNTIYF. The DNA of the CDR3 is TGTGCCAGCAGTTTTCTGGGACAGTCGCCAAACACCATATATTTT.

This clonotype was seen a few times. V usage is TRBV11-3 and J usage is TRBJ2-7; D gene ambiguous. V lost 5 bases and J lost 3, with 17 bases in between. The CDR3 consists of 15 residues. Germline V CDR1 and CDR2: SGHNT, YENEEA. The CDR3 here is CASSPLGPEDYEQYF. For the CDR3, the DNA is TGTGCCAGCAGCCCTTTGGGCCCCGAGGACTACGAGCAGTACTTC.

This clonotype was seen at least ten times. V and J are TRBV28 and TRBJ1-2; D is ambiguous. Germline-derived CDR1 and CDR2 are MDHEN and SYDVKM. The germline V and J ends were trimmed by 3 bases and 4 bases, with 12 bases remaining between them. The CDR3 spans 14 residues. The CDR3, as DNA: TGTGCCAGCAGTTTTCAGGATCTTTTCTATGGCTACACCTTC. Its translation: CASSFQDLFYGYTF.

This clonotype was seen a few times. This CDR3 reads CASSSRRDRVGGYTF. CDR3 coding DNA: TGTGCCAGCAGCTCCCGCCGGGACAGGGTGGGCGGCTACACCTTC. V is TRBV11-3 and J is TRBJ1-2; 9 nucleotides agree with TRBD1. CDR1 is SGHNT and CDR2 is YENEEA in the germline V gene. Losses at the gene ends were 4 bases for V and 8 bases for J; bases not matched to a gene: 11. CDR3 size: 15 residues.